This T cell receptor beta chain was retrieved from a study of T cells in Graves' hyperthyroidism and ophthalmopathy. Study-level points and caveats: In the blood, most expanded thyroid clonotypes above 0.001 appeared as well.

This clonotype has more than one count but fewer than ten. Its antigen is not known. Researchers took RNA transcripts and amplified the TCR beta CDR3 regions from them. TCR CDR3 underwent first-round RT-PCR with the HTBI primer set. TCRdb reprocessed the multiplex PCR reads with MiXCR, giving one entry per CDR3 protein. The top ten hold approximately 4.2% of the sample, which has around 610,000 distinct CDR3 sequences, roughly 14% seen once. V was cut by 3 bases and J by 6 bases, with 18 bases left in between. CDR3 length: 15 amino acids. Germline V gene sequence: CDR1 SGDLS, CDR2 YYNGEE. The sample was blood. This receptor was taken from a woman in her forties with Graves' ophthalmopathy. The chain links TRBV9 to TRBJ1-2, with a weak D call TRBD1 (6 bases). The CDR3 protein is CASSAPPGALNGYTF. DNA for the CDR3: TGTGCCAGCAGCGCCCCCCCAGGGGCGCTGAATGGCTACACCTTC. Using reference TRBV9 and TRBJ1-2 for the parts outside the CDR3, the full variable domain is DSGVTQTPKHLITATGQRVTLRCSPRSGDLSVYWYQQSLDQGLQFLIQYYNGEERAKGNILERFSAQQFPDLHSELNLSSLELGDSALYFCASSAPPGALNGYTFGSGTRLTVV.